The clone carrying this T cell receptor (beta chain) came up a few times. Its matching antigen is unknown. The cohort excluded patients with autoimmune disease history or systemic immunosuppression. The sample originates from a study of OX40 agonist ivuxolimab in advanced cancers. Overall study results and limits: No determination was made of the antigen specificity of the expanded peripheral T cells. Averaging showed that CD8+ T cells had more expanded clones than CD4+ did.

Germline V lookup: CDR1 SNHLY, CDR2 FYNNEI. The CDR3 is made up of 15 amino acids. Between the trimmed V and J ends, which lost 5 bases and 0 bases, there was a span of 11 bases. TCRdb keeps only in-frame clones here, not all; method: immunoSEQ multiplex PCR. The sample has about 61,000 clones, roughly 84% seen once; the top ten hold under 0.6%. Specimen: CD4+ or CD8+ T cells sorted from blood, collected in a trial of the OX40 agonist ivuxolimab. This sequence was found in an adult with an advanced solid tumor such as melanoma, head and neck, liver or kidney cancer. The rearrangement joins TRBV2 to TRBJ1-3, with D possibly being TRBD1 (5 bases). As DNA, the CDR3 is TGTGCCAGCAGTCCCACGGGGGGCTCTGGAAACACCATATATTTT. Protein sequence: CASSPTGGSGNTIYF.